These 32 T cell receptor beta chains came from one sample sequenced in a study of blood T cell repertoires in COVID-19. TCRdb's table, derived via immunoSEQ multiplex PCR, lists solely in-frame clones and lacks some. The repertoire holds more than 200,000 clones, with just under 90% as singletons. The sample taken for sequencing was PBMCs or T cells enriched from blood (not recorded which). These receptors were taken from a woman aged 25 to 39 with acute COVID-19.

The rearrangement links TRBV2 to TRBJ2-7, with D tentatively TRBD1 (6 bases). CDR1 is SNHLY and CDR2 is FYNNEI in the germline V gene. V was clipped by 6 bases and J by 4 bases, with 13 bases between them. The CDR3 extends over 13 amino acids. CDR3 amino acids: CASRRSGQYEQYF. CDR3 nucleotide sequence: TGTGCCAGCAGGCGCAGTGGACAGTACGAGCAGTACTTC.

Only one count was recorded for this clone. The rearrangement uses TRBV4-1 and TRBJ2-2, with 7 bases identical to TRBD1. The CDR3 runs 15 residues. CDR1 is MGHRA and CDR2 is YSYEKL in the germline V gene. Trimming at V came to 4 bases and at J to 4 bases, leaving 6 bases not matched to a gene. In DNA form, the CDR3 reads TGCGCCAGCAGCCGGGTAGGGGGCGGCACCGGGGAGCTGTTTTTT. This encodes CASSRVGGGTGELFF.

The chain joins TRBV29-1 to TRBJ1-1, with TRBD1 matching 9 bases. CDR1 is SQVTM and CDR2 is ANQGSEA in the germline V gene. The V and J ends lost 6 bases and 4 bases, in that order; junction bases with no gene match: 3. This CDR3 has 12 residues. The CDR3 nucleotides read TGCAGCGTGGGGACAGGGCTCACTGAAGCTTTCTTT. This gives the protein CSVGTGLTEAFF.

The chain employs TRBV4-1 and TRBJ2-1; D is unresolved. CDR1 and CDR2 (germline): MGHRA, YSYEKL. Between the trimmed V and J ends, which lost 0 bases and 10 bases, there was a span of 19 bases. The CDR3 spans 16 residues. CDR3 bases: TGCGCCAGCAGCCAAGATAAAACTGGGCTCCCGCAAGAGCAGTTCTTC. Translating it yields CASSQDKTGLPQEQFF.

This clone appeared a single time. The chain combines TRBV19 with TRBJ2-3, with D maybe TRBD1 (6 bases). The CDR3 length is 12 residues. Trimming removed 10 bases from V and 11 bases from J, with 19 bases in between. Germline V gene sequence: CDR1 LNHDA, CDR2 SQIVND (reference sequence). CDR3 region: CATLTRGGRQYF. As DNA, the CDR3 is TGTGCCACCCTTACGAGAGGGGGAAGGCAGTATTTT.

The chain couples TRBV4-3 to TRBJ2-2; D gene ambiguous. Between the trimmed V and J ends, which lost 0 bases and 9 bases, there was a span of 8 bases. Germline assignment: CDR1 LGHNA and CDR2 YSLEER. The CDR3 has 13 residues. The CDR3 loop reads CASSQEESRELFF. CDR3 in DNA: TGCGCCAGCAGCCAAGAGGAGTCGCGGGAGCTGTTTTTT.

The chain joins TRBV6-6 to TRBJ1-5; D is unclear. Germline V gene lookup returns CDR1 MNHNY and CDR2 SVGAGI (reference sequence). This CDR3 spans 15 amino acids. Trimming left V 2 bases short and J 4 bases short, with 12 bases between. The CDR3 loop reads CASSYLDGSNQPQHF. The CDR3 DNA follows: TGTGCCAGCAGTTACCTCGACGGGTCGAATCAGCCCCAGCATTTT.

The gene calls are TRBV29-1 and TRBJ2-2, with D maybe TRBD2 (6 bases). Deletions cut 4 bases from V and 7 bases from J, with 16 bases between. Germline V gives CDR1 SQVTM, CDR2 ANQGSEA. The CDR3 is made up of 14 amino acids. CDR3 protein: CSVGASEPGGELFF. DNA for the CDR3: TGCAGCGTTGGTGCTAGCGAACCCGGCGGGGAGCTGTTTTTT.

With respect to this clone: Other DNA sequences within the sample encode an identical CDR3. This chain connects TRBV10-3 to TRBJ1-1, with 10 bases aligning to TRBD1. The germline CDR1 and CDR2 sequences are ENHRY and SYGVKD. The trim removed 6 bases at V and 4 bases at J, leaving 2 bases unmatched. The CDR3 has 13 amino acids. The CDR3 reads CAISGQGGTEAFF. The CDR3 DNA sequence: TGTGCCATCAGCGGACAGGGGGGCACTGAAGCTTTCTTT.

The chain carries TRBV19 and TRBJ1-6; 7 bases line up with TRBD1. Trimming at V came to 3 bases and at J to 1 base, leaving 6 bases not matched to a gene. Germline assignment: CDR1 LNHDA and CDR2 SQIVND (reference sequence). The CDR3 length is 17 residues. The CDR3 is CASSIGQDNSYNSPLHF. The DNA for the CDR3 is TGTGCCAGTAGTATCGGACAGGATAATTCCTATAATTCACCCCTCCACTTT.

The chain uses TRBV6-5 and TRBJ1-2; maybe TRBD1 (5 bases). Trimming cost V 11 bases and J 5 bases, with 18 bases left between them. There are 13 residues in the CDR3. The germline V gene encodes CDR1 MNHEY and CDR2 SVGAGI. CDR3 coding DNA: TGTGCCGGAAGACCTCAGGGCTCGTATGGCTACACCTTC. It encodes CAGRPQGSYGYTF.

In nucleotides, the CDR3 is TGCGCCAGCAGAGTGGAGGGAATGAACACTGAAGCTTTCTTT. Translation gives CASRVEGMNTEAFF. The chain carries TRBV5-1 and TRBJ1-1; D not resolved. Germline V gene lookup returns CDR1 SGHRS and CDR2 YFSETQ. Trimming took 5 bases from V and 0 from J, leaving 11 bases between them. There are 14 residues in the CDR3.

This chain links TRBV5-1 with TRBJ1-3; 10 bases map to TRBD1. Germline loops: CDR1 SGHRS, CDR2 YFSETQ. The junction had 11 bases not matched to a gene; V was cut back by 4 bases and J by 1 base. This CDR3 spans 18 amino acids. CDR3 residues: CASSLGAGQGTSGNTIYF. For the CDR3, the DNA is TGCGCCAGCAGCCTGGGGGCGGGACAGGGGACATCTGGAAACACCATATATTTT.

The chain's CDR3 is CASSDRGYEQYF. As DNA, the CDR3 is TGTGCCAGCAGTGACAGGGGCTACGAGCAGTACTTC. This rearrangement joins TRBV27 to TRBJ2-7; 8 bases are a match to TRBD1. Germline CDR1 reads MNHEY; CDR2 reads SMNVEV (reference sequence). This CDR3 contains 12 residues. V dropped 5 bases and J dropped 3; count of bases not matched to a gene: 0.

This CDR3 is CASSAASGGASLHTDTQYF. The DNA of the CDR3 is TGTGCCAGCAGCGCAGCTAGCGGGGGGGCGAGTTTACACACAGATACGCAGTATTTT. The rearrangement uses TRBV9 and TRBJ2-3, with 12 positions matching TRBD2. The CDR3 has 19 amino acids. Germline V gene lookup returns CDR1 SGDLS and CDR2 YYNGEE. V lost 3 bases and J lost 2; bases outside the gene matches: 13.

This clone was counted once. The CDR3 here is CASSGAIGQPQHF. CDR3 in DNA: TGTGCCAGTAGTGGGGCAATTGGTCAGCCCCAGCATTTT. The J gene is TRBJ1-5, the V gene TRBV19; the D gene is possibly TRBD1 (5 bases). The CDR3 sequence is 13 residues long. Germline V gene data show CDR1 as LNHDA and CDR2 as SQIVND (reference sequence). The V and J ends lost 5 bases and 6 bases respectively, with 11 bases between them. The entire variable domain, with the rest obtained from reference TRBV19 and TRBJ1-5, is as follows: DGGITQSPKYLFRKEGQNVTLSCEQNLNHDAMYWYRQDPGQGLRLIYYSQIVNDFQKGDIAEGYSVSREKKESFPLTVTSAQKNPTAFYLCASSGAIGQPQHFGDGTRLSIL.

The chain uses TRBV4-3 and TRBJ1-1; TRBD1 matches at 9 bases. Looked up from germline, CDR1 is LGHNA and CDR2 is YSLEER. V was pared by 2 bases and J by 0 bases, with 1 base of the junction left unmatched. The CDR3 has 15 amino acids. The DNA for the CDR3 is TGCGCCAGCAGCCAAAGACAGGGGGTGAACACTGAAGCTTTCTTT. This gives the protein CASSQRQGVNTEAFF.

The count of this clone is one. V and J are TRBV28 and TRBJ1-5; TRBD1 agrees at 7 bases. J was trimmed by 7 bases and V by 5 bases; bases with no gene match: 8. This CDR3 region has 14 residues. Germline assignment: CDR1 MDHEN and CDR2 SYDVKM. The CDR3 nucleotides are TGTGCCAGCAGTACCACAGGGGAGCGGCAGCCCCAGCATTTT. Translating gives CASSTTGERQPQHF.

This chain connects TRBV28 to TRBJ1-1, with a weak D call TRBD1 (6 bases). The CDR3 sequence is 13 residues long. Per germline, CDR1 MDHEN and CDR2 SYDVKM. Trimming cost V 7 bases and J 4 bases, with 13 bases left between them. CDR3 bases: TGTGCCAGCACTAAATACAGGGTCACTGAAGCTTTCTTT. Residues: CASTKYRVTEAFF.

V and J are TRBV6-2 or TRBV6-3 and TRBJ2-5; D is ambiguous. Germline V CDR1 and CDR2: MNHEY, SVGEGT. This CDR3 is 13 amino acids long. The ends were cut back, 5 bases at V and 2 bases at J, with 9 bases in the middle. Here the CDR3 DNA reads TGTGCCAGCAGTACACCAAATCAAGAGACCCAGTACTTC. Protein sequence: CASSTPNQETQYF.

As DNA, the CDR3 is TGTGCCAGCAGCCCTACACCCCGGGACAGAACTAACTATGGCTACACCTTC. It is translated as CASSPTPRDRTNYGYTF. This chain joins TRBV3-1 (or the pseudogene TRBV3-2) and TRBJ1-2, with 7 nucleotides matching TRBD1. The V gene end was trimmed by 4 bases and the J gene end by 0 bases; junction bases not matched to a gene: 11. The CDR3 covers 17 residues. CDR1 and CDR2 (germline): LGHDT, YNNKEL (reference sequence).

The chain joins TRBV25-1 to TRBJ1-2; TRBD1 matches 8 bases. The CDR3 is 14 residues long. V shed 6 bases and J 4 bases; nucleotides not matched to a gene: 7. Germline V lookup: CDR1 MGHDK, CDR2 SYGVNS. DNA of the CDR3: TGTGCCAGCAGGGAGACAGGGGTCAGCTATGGCTACACCTTC. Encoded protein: CASRETGVSYGYTF.

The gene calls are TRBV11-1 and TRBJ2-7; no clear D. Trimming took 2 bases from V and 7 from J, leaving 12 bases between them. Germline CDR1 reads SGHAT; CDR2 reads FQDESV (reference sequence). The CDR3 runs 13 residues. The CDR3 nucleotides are TGTGCCAGCAGCTTATTTCCCGTCGGGGAGCAGTACTTC. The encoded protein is CASSLFPVGEQYF.

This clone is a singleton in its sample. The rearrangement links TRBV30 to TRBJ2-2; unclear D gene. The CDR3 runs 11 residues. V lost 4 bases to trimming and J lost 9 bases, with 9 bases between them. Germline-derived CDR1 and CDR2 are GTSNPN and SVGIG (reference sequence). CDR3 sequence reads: CAWKVGWELFF. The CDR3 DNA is TGTGCCTGGAAAGTTGGCTGGGAGCTGTTTTTT.

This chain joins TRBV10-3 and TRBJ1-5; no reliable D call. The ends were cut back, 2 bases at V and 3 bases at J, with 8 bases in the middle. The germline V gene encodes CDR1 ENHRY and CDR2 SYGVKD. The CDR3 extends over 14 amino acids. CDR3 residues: CAISEGRDNQPQHF. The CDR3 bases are TGTGCCATCAGTGAGGGGAGGGACAATCAGCCCCAGCATTTT.

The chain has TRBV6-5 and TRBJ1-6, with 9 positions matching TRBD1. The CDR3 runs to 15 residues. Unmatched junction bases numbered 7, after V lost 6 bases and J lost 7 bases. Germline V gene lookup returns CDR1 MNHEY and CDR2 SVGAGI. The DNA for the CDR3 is TGTGCCAGCAGCTCAACCGGGACAGGGAATTCACCCCTCCACTTT. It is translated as CASSSTGTGNSPLHF.

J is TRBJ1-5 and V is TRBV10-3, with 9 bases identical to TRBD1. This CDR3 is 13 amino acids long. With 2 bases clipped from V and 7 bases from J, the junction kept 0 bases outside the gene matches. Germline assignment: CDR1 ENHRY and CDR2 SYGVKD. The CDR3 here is CAISEGQGQPQHF. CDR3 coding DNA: TGTGCCATCAGTGAGGGACAGGGGCAGCCCCAGCATTTT.

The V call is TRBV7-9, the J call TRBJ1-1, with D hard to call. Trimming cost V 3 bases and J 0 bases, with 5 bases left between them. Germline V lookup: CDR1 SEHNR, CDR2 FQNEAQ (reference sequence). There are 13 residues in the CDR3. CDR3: CASSLTLNTEAFF. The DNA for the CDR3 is TGTGCCAGCAGCTTGACACTGAACACTGAAGCTTTCTTT.

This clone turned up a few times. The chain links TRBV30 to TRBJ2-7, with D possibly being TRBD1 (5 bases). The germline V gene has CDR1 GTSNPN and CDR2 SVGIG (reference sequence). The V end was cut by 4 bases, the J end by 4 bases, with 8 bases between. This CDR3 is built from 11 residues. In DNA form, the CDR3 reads TGTGCCTGGAACCCAGGGTACGAGCAGTACTTC. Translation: CAWNPGYEQYF.

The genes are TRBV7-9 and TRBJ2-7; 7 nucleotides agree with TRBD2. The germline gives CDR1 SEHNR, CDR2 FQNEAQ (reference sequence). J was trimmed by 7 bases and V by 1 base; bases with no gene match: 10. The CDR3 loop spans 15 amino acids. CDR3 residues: CASSLEEGRVGEQYF. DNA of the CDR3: TGTGCCAGCAGCTTAGAAGAGGGGAGGGTTGGTGAGCAGTACTTC.

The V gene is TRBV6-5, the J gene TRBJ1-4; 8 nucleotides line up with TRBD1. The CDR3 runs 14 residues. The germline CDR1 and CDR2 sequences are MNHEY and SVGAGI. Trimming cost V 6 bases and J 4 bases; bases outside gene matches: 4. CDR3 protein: CASRGQGFNEKLFF. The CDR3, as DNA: TGTGCCAGCAGAGGACAGGGTTTTAATGAAAAACTGTTTTTT.

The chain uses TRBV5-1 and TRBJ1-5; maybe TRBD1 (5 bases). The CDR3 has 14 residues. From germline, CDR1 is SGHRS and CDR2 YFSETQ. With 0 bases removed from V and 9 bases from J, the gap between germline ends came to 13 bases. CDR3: CASSLGQGRAPQHF. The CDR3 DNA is TGCGCCAGCAGCTTGGGCCAGGGTAGGGCGCCCCAGCATTTT.